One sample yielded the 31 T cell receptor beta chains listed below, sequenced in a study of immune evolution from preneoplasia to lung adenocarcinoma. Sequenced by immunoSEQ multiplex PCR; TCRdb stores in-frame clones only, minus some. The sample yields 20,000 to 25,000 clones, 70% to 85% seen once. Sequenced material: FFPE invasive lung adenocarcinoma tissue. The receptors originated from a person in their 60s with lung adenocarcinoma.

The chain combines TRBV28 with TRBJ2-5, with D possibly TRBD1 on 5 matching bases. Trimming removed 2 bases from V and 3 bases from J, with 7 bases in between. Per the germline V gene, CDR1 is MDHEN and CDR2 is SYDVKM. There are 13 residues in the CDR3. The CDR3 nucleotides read TGTGCCAGCAGTTTAGGGGCGGAAGAGACCCAGTACTTC. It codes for CASSLGAEETQYF.

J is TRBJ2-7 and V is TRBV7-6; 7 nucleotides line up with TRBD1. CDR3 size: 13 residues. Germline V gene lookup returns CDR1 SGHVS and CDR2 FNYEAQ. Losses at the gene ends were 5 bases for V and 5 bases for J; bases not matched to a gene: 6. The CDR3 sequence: CASSTQTGNEQYF. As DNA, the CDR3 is TGTGCCAGCAGCACACAGACAGGGAACGAGCAGTACTTC.

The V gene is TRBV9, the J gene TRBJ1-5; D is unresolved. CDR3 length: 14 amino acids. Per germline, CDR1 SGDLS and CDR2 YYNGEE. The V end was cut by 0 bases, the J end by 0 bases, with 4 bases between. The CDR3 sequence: CASSVDSSNQPQHF. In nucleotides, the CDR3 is TGTGCCAGCAGCGTAGACAGTAGCAATCAGCCCCAGCATTTT. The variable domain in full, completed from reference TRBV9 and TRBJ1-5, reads DSGVTQTPKHLITATGQRVTLRCSPRSGDLSVYWYQQSLDQGLQFLIQYYNGEERAKGNILERFSAQQFPDLHSELNLSSLELGDSALYFCASSVDSSNQPQHFGDGTRLSIL.

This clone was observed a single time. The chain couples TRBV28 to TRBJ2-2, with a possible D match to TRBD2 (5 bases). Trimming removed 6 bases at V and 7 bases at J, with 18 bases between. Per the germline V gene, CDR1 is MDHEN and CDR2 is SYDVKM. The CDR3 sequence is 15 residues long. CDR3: CASRRPFEGVGELFF. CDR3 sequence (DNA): TGTGCCAGCAGACGTCCCTTCGAGGGTGTCGGGGAGCTGTTTTTT.

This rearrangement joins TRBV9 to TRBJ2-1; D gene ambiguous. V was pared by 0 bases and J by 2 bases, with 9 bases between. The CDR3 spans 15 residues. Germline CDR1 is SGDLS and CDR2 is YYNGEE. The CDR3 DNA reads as TGTGCCAGCAGCGTAGCTGGGATTACCTACAATGAGCAGTTCTTC. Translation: CASSVAGITYNEQFF.

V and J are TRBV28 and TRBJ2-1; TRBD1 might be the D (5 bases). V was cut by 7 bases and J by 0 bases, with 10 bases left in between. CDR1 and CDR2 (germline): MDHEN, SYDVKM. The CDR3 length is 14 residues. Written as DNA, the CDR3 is TGTGCCAGCATCCCCGACAGCTCCTACAATGAGCAGTTCTTC. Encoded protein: CASIPDSSYNEQFF. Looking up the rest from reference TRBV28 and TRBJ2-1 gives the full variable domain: DVKVTQSSRYLVKRTGEKVFLECVQDMDHENMFWYRQDPGLGLRLIYFSYDVKMKEKGDIPEGYSVSREKKERFSLILESASTNQTSMYLCASIPDSSYNEQFFGPGTRLTVL.

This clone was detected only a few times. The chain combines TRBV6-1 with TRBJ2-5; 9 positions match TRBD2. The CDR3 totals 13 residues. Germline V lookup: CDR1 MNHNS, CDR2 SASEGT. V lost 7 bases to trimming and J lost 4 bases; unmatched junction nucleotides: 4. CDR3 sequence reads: CASKREAGETQYF. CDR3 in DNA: TGTGCCAGCAAGCGGGAGGCGGGAGAGACCCAGTACTTC.

CDR3 sequence reads: CASSVDPGDYGYTF. The CDR3 bases are TGTGCCAGCAGCGTAGATCCAGGGGACTATGGCTACACCTTC. This rearrangement joins TRBV9 to TRBJ1-2; perhaps TRBD1 as D (6 bases). Per the germline V gene, CDR1 is SGDLS and CDR2 is YYNGEE. The ends were cut back, 0 bases at V and 3 bases at J, with 9 bases in the middle. This CDR3 has 14 amino acids. Full variable domain (outside the CDR3, taken from reference TRBV9 and TRBJ1-2): DSGVTQTPKHLITATGQRVTLRCSPRSGDLSVYWYQQSLDQGLQFLIQYYNGEERAKGNILERFSAQQFPDLHSELNLSSLELGDSALYFCASSVDPGDYGYTFGSGTRLTVV.

The CDR3 DNA sequence: TGTGCCTGGAGTGTAGGCGGGAGGAGGGAGCAGTTCTTC. Translation: CAWSVGGRREQFF. V and J are TRBV30 and TRBJ2-1, with 8 bases that match TRBD2. Germline-derived CDR1 and CDR2 are GTSNPN and SVGIG (reference sequence). Trimming at V came to 0 bases and at J to 10 bases, leaving 5 bases not matched to a gene. The CDR3 has 13 residues.

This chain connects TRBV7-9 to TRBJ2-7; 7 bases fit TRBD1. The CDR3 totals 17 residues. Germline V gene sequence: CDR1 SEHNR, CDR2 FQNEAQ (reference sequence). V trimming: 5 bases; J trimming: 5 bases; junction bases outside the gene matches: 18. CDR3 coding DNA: TGTGCCAGCAGCCTATCATGGGACAGAATTAAGGGAAACGAGCAGTACTTC. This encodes CASSLSWDRIKGNEQYF.

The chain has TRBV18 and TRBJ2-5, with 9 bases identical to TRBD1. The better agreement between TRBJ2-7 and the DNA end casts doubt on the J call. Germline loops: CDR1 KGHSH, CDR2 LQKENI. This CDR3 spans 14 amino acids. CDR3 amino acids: CASQIGTGSREQYF. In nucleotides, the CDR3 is TGTGCCAGCCAGATTGGGACAGGGTCCCGCGAGCAGTACTTC.

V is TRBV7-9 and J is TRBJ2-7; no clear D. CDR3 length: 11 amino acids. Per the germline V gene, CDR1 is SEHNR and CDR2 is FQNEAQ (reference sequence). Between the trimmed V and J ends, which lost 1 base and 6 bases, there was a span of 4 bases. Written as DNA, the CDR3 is TGTGCCAGCAGCTTAGTATCCGAGCAGTACTTC. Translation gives CASSLVSEQYF.

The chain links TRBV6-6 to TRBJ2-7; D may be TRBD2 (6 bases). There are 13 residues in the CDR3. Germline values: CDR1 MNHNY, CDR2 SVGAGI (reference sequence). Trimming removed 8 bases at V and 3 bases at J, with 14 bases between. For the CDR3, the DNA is TGTGCCAGCTTGCGACTAGGGAGCTACGAGCAGTACTTC. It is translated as CASLRLGSYEQYF.

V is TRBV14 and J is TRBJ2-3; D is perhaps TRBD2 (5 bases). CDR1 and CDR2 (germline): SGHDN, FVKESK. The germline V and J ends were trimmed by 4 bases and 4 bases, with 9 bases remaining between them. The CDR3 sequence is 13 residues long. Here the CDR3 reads CASSRGLADTQYF. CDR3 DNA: TGTGCCAGCAGCCGAGGGTTGGCAGATACGCAGTATTTT.

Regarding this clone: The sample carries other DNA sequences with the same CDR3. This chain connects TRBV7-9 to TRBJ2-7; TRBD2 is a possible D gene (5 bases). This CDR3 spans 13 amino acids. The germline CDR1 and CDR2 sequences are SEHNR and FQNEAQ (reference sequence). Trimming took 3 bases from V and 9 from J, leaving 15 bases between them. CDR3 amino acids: CASSFSDGVGQYF. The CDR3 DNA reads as TGTGCCAGCAGCTTCTCCGACGGGGTCGGGCAGTACTTC.

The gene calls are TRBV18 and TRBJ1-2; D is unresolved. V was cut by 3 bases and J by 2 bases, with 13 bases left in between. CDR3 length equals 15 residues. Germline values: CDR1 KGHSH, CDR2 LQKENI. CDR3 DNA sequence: TGTGCCAGCTCACCCCAGGTAGAGACAAACTATGGCTACACCTTC. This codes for CASSPQVETNYGYTF.

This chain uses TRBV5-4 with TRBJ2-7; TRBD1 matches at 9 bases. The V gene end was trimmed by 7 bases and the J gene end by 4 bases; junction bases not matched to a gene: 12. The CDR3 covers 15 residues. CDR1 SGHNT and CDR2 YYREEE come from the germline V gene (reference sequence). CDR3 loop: CASHKTGGAGYEQYF. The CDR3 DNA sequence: TGTGCCAGCCATAAGACAGGGGGAGCGGGGTACGAGCAGTACTTC.

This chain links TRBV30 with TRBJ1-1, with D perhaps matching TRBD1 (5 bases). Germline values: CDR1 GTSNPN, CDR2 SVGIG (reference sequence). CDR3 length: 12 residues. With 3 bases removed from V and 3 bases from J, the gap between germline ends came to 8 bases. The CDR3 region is CAWRPQDTEAFF. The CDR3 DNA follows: TGTGCCTGGAGGCCACAGGACACTGAAGCTTTCTTT.

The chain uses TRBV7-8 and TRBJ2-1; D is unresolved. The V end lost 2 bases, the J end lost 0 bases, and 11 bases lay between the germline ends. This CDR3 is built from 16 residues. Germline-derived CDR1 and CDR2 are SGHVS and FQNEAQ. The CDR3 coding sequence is TGTGCCAGCAGCTTAACGAGGATCAGCTCCTACAATGAGCAGTTCTTC. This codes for CASSLTRISSYNEQFF.

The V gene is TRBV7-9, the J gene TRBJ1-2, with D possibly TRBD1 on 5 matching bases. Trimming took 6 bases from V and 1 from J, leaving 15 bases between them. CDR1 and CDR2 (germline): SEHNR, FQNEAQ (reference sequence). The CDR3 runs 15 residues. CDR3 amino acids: CASSPIKQVNYGYTF. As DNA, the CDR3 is TGTGCCAGCAGTCCCATTAAACAGGTTAACTATGGCTACACCTTC.

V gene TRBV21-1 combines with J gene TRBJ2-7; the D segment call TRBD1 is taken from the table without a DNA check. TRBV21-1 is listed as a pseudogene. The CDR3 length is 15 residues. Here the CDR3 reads CASFLGTGESYEQYF. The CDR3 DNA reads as TGTGCCAGCTTCCTCGGGACAGGGGAGTCCTACGAGCAGTACTTC.

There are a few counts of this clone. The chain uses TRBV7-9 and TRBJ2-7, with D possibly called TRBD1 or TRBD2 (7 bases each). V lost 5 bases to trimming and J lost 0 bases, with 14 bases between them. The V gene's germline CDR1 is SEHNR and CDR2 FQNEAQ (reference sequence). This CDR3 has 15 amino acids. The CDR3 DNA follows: TGTGCCAGCAGCCAGGGGGGCGGGAGCTCCTACGAGCAGTACTTC. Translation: CASSQGGGSSYEQYF. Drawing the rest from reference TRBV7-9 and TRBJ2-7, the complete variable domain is DTGVSQNPRHKITKRGQNVTFRCDPISEHNRLYWYRQTLGQGPEFLTYFQNEAQLEKSRLLSDRFSAERPKGSFSTLEIQRTEQGDSAMYLCASSQGGGSSYEQYFGPGTRLTVT.

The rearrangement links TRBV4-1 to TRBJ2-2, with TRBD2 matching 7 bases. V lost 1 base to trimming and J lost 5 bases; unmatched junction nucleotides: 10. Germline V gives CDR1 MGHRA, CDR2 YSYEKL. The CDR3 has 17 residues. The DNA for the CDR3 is TGCGCCAGCAGCCAAGGCCTGGGCGGGAGACCGACCGGGGAGCTGTTTTTT. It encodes CASSQGLGGRPTGELFF.

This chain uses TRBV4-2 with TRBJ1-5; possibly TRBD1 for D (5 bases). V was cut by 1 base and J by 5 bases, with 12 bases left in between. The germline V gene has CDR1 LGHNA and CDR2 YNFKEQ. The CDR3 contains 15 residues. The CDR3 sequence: CASSQGGSGYQPQHF. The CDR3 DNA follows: TGTGCCAGCAGCCAAGGAGGGTCAGGGTATCAGCCCCAGCATTTT.

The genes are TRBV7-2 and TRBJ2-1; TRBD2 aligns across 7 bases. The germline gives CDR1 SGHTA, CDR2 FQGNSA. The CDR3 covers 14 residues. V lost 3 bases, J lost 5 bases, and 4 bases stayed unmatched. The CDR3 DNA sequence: TGTGCCAGCAGCTTGGGGACTACCAACAATGAGCAGTTCTTC. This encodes CASSLGTTNNEQFF.

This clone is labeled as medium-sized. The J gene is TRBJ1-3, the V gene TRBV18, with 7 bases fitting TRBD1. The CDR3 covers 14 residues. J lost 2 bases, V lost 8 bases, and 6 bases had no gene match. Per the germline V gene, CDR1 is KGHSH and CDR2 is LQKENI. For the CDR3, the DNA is TGTGCCAGCACTCACGGGACAGCTGGAAACACCATATATTTT. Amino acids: CASTHGTAGNTIYF.

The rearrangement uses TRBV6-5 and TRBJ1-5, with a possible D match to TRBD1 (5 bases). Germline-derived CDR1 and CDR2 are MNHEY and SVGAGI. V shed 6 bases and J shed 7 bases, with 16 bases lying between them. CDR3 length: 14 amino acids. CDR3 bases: TGTGCCAGCAGCTCCAGACAGCGTTCCCAGCCCCAGCATTTT. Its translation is CASSSRQRSQPQHF.

CDR3 nucleotide sequence: TGTGCCAGCAGAGGGCCTGGAAAAAAACGCTTGAACACTGAAGCTTTCTTT. It is translated as CASRGPGKKRLNTEAFF. The chain uses TRBV21-1 and TRBJ1-1. TRBV21-1 is a pseudogene locus. The CDR3 sequence is 17 residues long.

CDR3 residues: CASSAGTSGTNEQFF. The CDR3 nucleotides read TGCGCCAGCAGCGCCGGGACTAGCGGAACCAATGAGCAGTTCTTC. The rearrangement links TRBV5-1 to TRBJ2-1, with 11 positions matching TRBD2. The CDR3 is 15 residues long. Germline lookup yields CDR1 SGHRS and CDR2 YFSETQ. V was clipped by 4 bases and J by 6 bases; unmatched bases: 6.

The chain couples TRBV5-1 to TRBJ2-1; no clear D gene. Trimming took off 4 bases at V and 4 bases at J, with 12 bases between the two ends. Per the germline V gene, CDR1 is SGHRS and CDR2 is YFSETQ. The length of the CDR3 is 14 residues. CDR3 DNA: TGCGCCAGCAGCCTGGGGATACTGTACAATGAGCAGTTCTTC. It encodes CASSLGILYNEQFF.

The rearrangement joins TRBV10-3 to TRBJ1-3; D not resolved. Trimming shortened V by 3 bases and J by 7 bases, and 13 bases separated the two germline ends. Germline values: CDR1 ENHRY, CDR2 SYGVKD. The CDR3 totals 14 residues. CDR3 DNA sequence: TGTGCCATCAGTGACCTTCTCCCGAGGAACACCATATATTTT. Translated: CAISDLLPRNTIYF.